This entry lists 14 T cell receptor beta chains sequenced from one sample in a study of type 1 regulatory T cells. These receptors' antigens are unknown. TCRdb processed the reads anew with MiXCR; each CDR3 protein has one entry. The repertoire holds about 60,000 distinct CDR3 sequences, almost 50% seen once, with 2% to 2.5% in the top ten. The specimen was cultured non-Tr1 T cells, either the whole culture or a sorted T cell fraction (not recorded which). Receptor source: a human donor in good health.

In this sample, this clonotype turned up a few times. The chain is built from TRBV11-2 and TRBJ1-1; 10 positions match TRBD1. Germline V gene lookup returns CDR1 SGHAT and CDR2 FQNNGV. Unmatched junction bases numbered 3, after V lost 5 bases and J lost 6 bases. The CDR3 loop spans 13 amino acids. The CDR3 here is CASSPGTGAEAFF. CDR3 nucleotides: TGTGCCAGCAGCCCCGGGACAGGGGCTGAAGCTTTCTTT.

This clonotype has just one count. A read error is possible here, since a much larger clone lies one base away. The chain links TRBV29-1 to TRBJ2-5; D remains ambiguous. The germline V gene has CDR1 SQVTM and CDR2 ANQGSEA. The CDR3 is 14 residues long. The CDR3 region is CSVEGSSDQETRYF. CDR3 nucleotides: TGCAGCGTTGAAGGAAGCAGCGATCAAGAGACCCGGTACTTC. The whole variable domain, remainder taken from reference TRBV29-1 and TRBJ2-5, is SAVISQKPSRDICQRGTSLTIQCQVDSQVTMMFWYRQQPGQSLTLIATANQGSEATYESGFVIDKFPISRPNLTFSTLTVSNMSPEDSSIYLCSVEGSSDQETRYFGPGTRLLVL.

This clonotype came up many times. The chain links TRBV28 to TRBJ1-3; 8 bases match TRBD1. This CDR3 is 14 amino acids long. Germline V CDR1 and CDR2: MDHEN, SYDVKM. J lost 2 bases, V lost 5 bases, and 2 bases had no gene match. The CDR3 nucleotides are TGTGCCAGCAGTCTACAGGGGGCTGGAAACACCATATATTTT. This translates into CASSLQGAGNTIYF. Using reference TRBV28 and TRBJ1-3 for the parts outside the CDR3, the full variable domain is DVKVTQSSRYLVKRTGEKVFLECVQDMDHENMFWYRQDPGLGLRLIYFSYDVKMKEKGDIPEGYSVSREKKERFSLILESASTNQTSMYLCASSLQGAGNTIYFGEGSWLTVV.

The chain joins TRBV7-9 to TRBJ2-3, with a tentative D call TRBD1 (5 bases). This CDR3 has 13 residues. CDR1 SEHNR and CDR2 FQNEAQ come from the germline V gene (reference sequence). Trimming left V 2 bases short and J 4 bases short, with 7 bases between. The CDR3 DNA reads as TGTGCCAGCAGCTTATTAGGGGCAGATACGCAGTATTTT. Translation: CASSLLGADTQYF. Variable domain in full (rest from reference TRBV7-9 and TRBJ2-3): DTGVSQNPRHKITKRGQNVTFRCDPISEHNRLYWYRQTLGQGPEFLTYFQNEAQLEKSRLLSDRFSAERPKGSFSTLEIQRTEQGDSAMYLCASSLLGADTQYFGPGTRLTVL.

The J gene is TRBJ1-3, the V gene TRBV20-1; D may be TRBD1 (6 bases). The CDR3 has 14 amino acids. V lost 0 bases, J lost 4 bases, and 10 bases lay in between. The germline gives CDR1 DFQATT, CDR2 SNEGSKA (reference sequence). CDR3 DNA sequence: TGCAGTGCTAGAGACGGGGGGCAGGGAAACACCATATATTTT. It translates to CSARDGGQGNTIYF.

The rearrangement uses TRBV15 and TRBJ1-2; D not certain. Germline V lookup: CDR1 LNHNV, CDR2 YYDKDF (reference sequence). The CDR3 is 14 amino acids. Between the trimmed V and J ends, which lost 1 base and 7 bases, there was a span of 13 bases. The CDR3 DNA reads as TGTGCCACCAGCAGAGGAGGCCGGATTTCTGGCTACACCTTC. Encoded protein: CATSRGGRISGYTF.

By proportion, this clonotype is medium-sized (0.01 to 0.1%). The chain couples TRBV24-1 to TRBJ2-1; possible D gene TRBD1, 5 bases. Germline V gives CDR1 KGHDR, CDR2 SFDVKD. V was cut by 6 bases and J by 6 bases, with 17 bases left in between. The CDR3 totals 15 residues. The CDR3 sequence is CATSSGQLVGNEQFF. The DNA of the CDR3 is TGTGCCACCAGTAGTGGACAACTTGTCGGCAATGAGCAGTTCTTC.

V gene TRBV6-5 combines with J gene TRBJ1-4, with D uncertain. From germline, CDR1 is MNHEY and CDR2 SVGAGI. Trimming took 6 bases from V and 8 from J, leaving 7 bases between them. The CDR3 has 11 amino acids. The CDR3 coding sequence is TGTGCCAGCAGGTCGAGGGAAAAACTGTTTTTT. Its translation: CASRSREKLFF.

This clonotype was recorded a few times. The rearrangement joins TRBV15 to TRBJ2-1; D uncertain. The CDR3 runs to 15 residues. Germline CDR1 and CDR2: LNHNV and YYDKDF (reference sequence). Trimming stripped 0 bases from V and 2 bases from J, with 8 bases between. The CDR3 bases are TGTGCCACCAGCAGAGATCAAGAACCCTACAATGAGCAGTTCTTC. Its protein is CATSRDQEPYNEQFF. Full variable domain (missing parts from reference TRBV15 and TRBJ2-1): DAMVIQNPRYQVTQFGKPVTLSCSQTLNHNVMYWYQQKSSQAPKLLFHYYDKDFNNEADTPDNFQSRRPNTSFCFLDIRSPGLGDTAMYLCATSRDQEPYNEQFFGPGTRLTVL.

The CDR3 nucleotides read TGCGCCAGCAGCTTGGATATCGCTCTCTATGGCTACACCTTC. Translated, it gives CASSLDIALYGYTF. The V gene is TRBV5-1, the J gene TRBJ1-2, with D unresolved. Per germline, CDR1 SGHRS and CDR2 YFSETQ. Trimming removed 0 bases at V and 4 bases at J, with 10 bases between. This CDR3 has 14 residues.

The V call is TRBV18, the J call TRBJ2-3; TRBD2 matches 8 bases. The CDR3 extends over 15 amino acids. V lost 6 bases, J lost 2 bases, and 7 bases stayed unmatched. The germline V gene encodes CDR1 KGHSH and CDR2 LQKENI. The CDR3 nucleotides are TGTGCCAGCTCGCCAGCGGGGGCCCTCACAGATACGCAGTATTTT. It encodes CASSPAGALTDTQYF. The complete variable domain, with remaining parts taken from reference TRBV18 and TRBJ2-3, reads NAGVMQNPRHLVRRRGQEARLRCSPMKGHSHVYWYRQLPEEGLKFMVYLQKENIIDESGMPKERFSAEFPKEGPSILRIQQVVRGDSAAYFCASSPAGALTDTQYFGPGTRLTVL.

This clonotype was seen repeatedly, ten times or more. The rearrangement links TRBV20-1 to TRBJ1-2; weak D call: TRBD1 (5 bases). The CDR3 extends over 12 amino acids. Per the germline V gene, CDR1 is DFQATT and CDR2 is SNEGSKA (reference sequence). In nucleotides, the CDR3 is TGCAGCCGTAGGGGCGAGAACTATGGCTACACCTTC. Translating it yields CSRRGENYGYTF.

The chain has TRBV11-3 and TRBJ1-4; 9 positions match TRBD1. CDR1 SGHNT and CDR2 YENEEA come from the germline V gene. Trimming at V came to 0 bases and at J to 6 bases, leaving 2 bases not matched to a gene. The CDR3 is 15 amino acids. The CDR3 DNA is TGTGCCAGCAGCTTAGAGGACAGGGGAGATGAAAAACTGTTTTTT. The encoded protein is CASSLEDRGDEKLFF.

The V call is TRBV27, the J call TRBJ2-1, with TRBD1 identical over 8 bases. The germline V gene encodes CDR1 MNHEY and CDR2 SMNVEV (reference sequence). J gave up 1 base and V 6 bases, and 2 bases lay outside the gene matches. The CDR3 runs 14 residues. DNA for the CDR3: TGTGCCAGCAGATGGACAGGGTCCTACAATGAGCAGTTCTTC. This encodes CASRWTGSYNEQFF.